The 5 T cell receptor beta chains below were found in one sample sequenced in a study of blood T cell repertoires in COVID-19. Only in-frame clones appear in the TCRdb table, and some are missing; sequencing was by immunoSEQ multiplex PCR. Among about 230,000 clones listed, approximately 80% were seen once. The sequenced sample consisted of peripheral blood. The receptors derive from a woman aged 40-49 years who had recovered from COVID-19.

The V and J genes are TRBV19 and TRBJ2-1; D gene uncertain. Germline V gives CDR1 LNHDA, CDR2 SQIVND (reference sequence). V was pared by 5 bases and J by 5 bases, with 10 bases between. There are 13 residues in the CDR3. CDR3 bases: TGTGCCAGTAGTCCGATACGGGACAATGAGCAGTTCTTC. Translated, it gives CASSPIRDNEQFF. Together with reference TRBV19 and TRBJ2-1, the CDR3 gives the full variable domain: DGGITQSPKYLFRKEGQNVTLSCEQNLNHDAMYWYRQDPGQGLRLIYYSQIVNDFQKGDIAEGYSVSREKKESFPLTVTSAQKNPTAFYLCASSPIRDNEQFFGPGTRLTVL.

V is TRBV5-5 and J is TRBJ1-2; D unclear. The V end lost 4 bases, the J end lost 5 bases, and 12 bases lay between the germline ends. The germline V gene encodes CDR1 SGHKS and CDR2 YYEKEE (reference sequence). CDR3 size: 13 residues. The CDR3 region has the DNA TGTGCCAGCAGCGCTAGCTCGGGGTATGGCTACACCTTC. Translation: CASSASSGYGYTF.

The rearrangement joins TRBV2 to TRBJ1-1; D gene ambiguous. Trimming pared 1 base from V and 9 bases from J, leaving 9 bases between. The CDR3 length is 12 residues. The germline CDR1 and CDR2 sequences are SNHLY and FYNNEI. DNA of the CDR3: TGTGCCAGCAGTGAAGGGTTTGCTAAAGCTTTCTTT. Protein product: CASSEGFAKAFF.

The rearrangement uses TRBV7-3 and TRBJ1-2; no clear D. Germline V gene lookup returns CDR1 SGHTA and CDR2 FQGTGA. Deletions cut 5 bases from V and 3 bases from J, with 7 bases between. CDR3 length: 12 amino acids. CDR3 sequence reads: CASSGDYYGYTF. The DNA for the CDR3 is TGTGCCAGCAGCGGAGATTACTATGGCTACACCTTC.

The chain carries TRBV5-1 and TRBJ1-6; 7 nucleotides align to TRBD1. The CDR3 length is 17 residues. In germline, CDR1 is SGHRS, CDR2 YFSETQ. Trimming took 1 base from V and 7 from J; bases not matched to a gene: 11. CDR3 nucleotides: TGCGCCAGCAGCTTGTTACCAGGGGGTGACCAGAATTCACCCCTCCACTTT. Its protein is CASSLLPGGDQNSPLHF.